This T cell receptor beta chain was sequenced during a study of control samples from healthy donors and cancer patients. Losses at the gene ends were 3 bases for V and 5 bases for J; bases not matched to a gene: 7. This CDR3 is 14 amino acids long. Germline lookup yields CDR1 SQVTM and CDR2 ANQGSEA. Libraries were prepared by immunoSEQ multiplex PCR; TCRdb keeps only in-frame clonotypes and omits some of them. The sample lists about 220,000 clones; just under 95% were seen once. This TCR was sampled from a man aged 45 to 65 in good health. Material for sequencing was blood. The chain couples TRBV29-1 to TRBJ1-2; 9 bases line up with TRBD1. CDR3 protein: CSVDDRDRVYGYTF. As DNA, the CDR3 is TGCAGCGTTGACGACCGGGACAGGGTATATGGCTACACCTTC.